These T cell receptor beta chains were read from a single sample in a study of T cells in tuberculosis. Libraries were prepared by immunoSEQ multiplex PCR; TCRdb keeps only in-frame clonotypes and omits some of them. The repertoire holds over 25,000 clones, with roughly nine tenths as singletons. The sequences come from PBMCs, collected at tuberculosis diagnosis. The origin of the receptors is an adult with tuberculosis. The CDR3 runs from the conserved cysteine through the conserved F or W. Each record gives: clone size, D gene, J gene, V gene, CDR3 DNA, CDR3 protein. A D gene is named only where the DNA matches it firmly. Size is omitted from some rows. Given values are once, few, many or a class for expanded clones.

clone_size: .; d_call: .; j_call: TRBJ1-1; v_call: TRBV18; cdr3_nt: TGTGCCAGCTCACCACTCCAGAAAAACACTGAAGCTTTCTTT; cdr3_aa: CASSPLQKNTEAFF
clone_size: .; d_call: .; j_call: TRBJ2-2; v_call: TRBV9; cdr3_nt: TGTGCCAGCAGCGTTAGCGGAGCGAACACCGGGGAGCTGTTTTTT; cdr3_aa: CASSVSGANTGELFF
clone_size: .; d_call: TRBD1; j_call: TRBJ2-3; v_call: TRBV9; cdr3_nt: TGTGCCAGCAGCACGACAGGGGGTGGCACAGATACGCAGTATTTT; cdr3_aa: CASSTTGGGTDTQYF
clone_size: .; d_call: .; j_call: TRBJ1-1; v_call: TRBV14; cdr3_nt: TGTGCCAGCAGCAAAACAGGGTGGAACACTGAAGCTTTCTTT; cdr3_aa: CASSKTGWNTEAFF
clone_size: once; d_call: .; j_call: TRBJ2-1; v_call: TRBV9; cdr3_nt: TGTGCCAGCAGCGTAGGTCTTGAGCAGTTCTTC; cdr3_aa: CASSVGLEQFF
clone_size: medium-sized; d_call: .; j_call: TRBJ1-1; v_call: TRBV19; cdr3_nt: TGTGCCAGTGGACAAATGAACACTGAAGCTTTCTTT; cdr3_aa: CASGQMNTEAFF
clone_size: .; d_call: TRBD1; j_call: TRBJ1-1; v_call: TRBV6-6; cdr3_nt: TGTGCCAGCAGTTACTCGTCCGGGACAGGGCGAAGTGAAGCTTTCTTT; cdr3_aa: CASSYSSGTGRSEAFF
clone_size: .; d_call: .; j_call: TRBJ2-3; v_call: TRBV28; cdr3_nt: TGTGCCAGCAGTTCGGGATACACAGATACGCAGTATTTT; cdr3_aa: CASSSGYTDTQYF
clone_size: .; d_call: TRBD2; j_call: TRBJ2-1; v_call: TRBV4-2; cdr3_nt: TGTGCCAGCAGCCAAGAAGGAGCGGGAGGGCCTTACAATGAGCAGTTCTTC; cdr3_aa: CASSQEGAGGPYNEQFF
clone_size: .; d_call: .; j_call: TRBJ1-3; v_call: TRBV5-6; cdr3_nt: TGTGCCAGCAGCTTGTTATCTGTTCCTGACACCATATATTTT; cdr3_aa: CASSLLSVPDTIYF
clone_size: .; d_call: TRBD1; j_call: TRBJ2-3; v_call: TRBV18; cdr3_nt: TGTGCCAGCTCACCTAGTACAGGGGCAGATACGCAGTATTTT; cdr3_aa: CASSPSTGADTQYF
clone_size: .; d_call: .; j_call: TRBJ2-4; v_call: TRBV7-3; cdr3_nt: TGTGCCAGCAGCTTAGGGCCCCTTAACATTCAGTACTTC; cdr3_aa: CASSLGPLNIQYF
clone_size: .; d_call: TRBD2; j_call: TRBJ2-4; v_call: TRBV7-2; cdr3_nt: TGTGCCAGCAGTCTCCGGGGGGACATTCAGTACTTC; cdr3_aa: CASSLRGDIQYF
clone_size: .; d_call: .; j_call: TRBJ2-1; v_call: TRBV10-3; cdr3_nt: TGTGCCATCGACCGGTCAACGCAGGGTGAGCAGTTCTTC; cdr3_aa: CAIDRSTQGEQFF
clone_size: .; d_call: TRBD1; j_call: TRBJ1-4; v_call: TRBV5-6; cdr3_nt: TGTGCCAGCAGCCCAACAGGGGTGGGAGAAAAACTGTTTTTT; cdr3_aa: CASSPTGVGEKLFF
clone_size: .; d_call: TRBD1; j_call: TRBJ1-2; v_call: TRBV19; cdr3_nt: TGTGCCAGTAGATCGAGGGGGCGGGGTGGCTACACCTTC; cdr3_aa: CASRSRGRGGYTF
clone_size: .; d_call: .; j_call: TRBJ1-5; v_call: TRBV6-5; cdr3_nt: TGTGCCAGCAGTTACGGGGGGGCAGGCAATCAGCCCCAGCATTTT; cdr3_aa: CASSYGGAGNQPQHF
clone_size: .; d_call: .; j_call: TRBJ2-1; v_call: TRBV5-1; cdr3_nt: TGCGCCAGCAGCGGAGGGAGGGGGTTGAGTGAGCAGTTCTTC; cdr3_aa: CASSGGRGLSEQFF
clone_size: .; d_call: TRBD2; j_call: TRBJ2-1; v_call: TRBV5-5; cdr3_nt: TGTGCCAGCAGCTTAATAGCGGGGGTAGATGAGCAGTTCTTC; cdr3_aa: CASSLIAGVDEQFF
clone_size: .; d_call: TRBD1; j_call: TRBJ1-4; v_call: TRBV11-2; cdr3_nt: TGTGCCAGCAGCTTAGTTTCAGGGGGAAGGGAAAAACTGTTTTTT; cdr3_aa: CASSLVSGGREKLFF
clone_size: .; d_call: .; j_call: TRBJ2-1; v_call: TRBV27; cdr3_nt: TGTGCCAGCAGTCTCGCTAGCGCGTACAATGAGCAGTTCTTC; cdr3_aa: CASSLASAYNEQFF
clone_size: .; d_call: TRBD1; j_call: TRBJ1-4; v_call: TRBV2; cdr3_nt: TGTGCCAGCAGGTTGACAGGGGCGGCTAATGAAAAACTGTTTTTT; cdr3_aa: CASRLTGAANEKLFF
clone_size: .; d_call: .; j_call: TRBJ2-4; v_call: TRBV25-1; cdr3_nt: TGTGCCAGCAGTGAGGGGACTGGCCCGGCCAAAAACATTCAGTACTTC; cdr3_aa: CASSEGTGPAKNIQYF
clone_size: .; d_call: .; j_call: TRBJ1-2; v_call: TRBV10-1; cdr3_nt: TGCGCCAGCAGTGAGTCACAGGGAGAGGTCTATGGCTACACCTTC; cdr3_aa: CASSESQGEVYGYTF
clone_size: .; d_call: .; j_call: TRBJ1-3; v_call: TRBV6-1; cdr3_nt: TGTGCCACCGCCCAAATTTGGCTCTCTGGAAACACCATATATTTT; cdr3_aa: CATAQIWLSGNTIYF
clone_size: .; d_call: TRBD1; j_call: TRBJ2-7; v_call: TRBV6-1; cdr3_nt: TGTGCCAGCAGGACGGGACAGACCCTGGGCGAGCAGTACTTC; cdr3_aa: CASRTGQTLGEQYF
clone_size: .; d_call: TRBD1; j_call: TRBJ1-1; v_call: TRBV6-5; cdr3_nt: TGTGCCAGCAGCTACGGGGGACAGGGGAACACTGAAGCTTTCTTT; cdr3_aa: CASSYGGQGNTEAFF
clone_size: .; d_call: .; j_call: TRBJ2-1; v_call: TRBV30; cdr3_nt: TGTGCCCTCGAAGGGAGGAGCTCCTACAATGAGCAGTTCTTC; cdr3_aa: CALEGRSSYNEQFF
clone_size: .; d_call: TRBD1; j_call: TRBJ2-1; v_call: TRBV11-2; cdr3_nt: TGTGCCAGCAGCGCACGGACAGGGTTCGGCAATGAGCAGTTCTTC; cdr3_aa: CASSARTGFGNEQFF
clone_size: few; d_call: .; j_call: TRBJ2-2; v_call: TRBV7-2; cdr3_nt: TGTGCCAGCAGCTTATCAGGACTTACCGGGGAGCTGTTTTTT; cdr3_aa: CASSLSGLTGELFF
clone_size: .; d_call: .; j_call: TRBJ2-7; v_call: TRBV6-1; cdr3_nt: TGTGCCACAATACCGGGACTGGGGGTCCGCGAGCAGTACTTC; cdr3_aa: CATIPGLGVREQYF
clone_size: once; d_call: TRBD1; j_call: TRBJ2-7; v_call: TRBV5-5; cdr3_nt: TGTGCCAGCAGCTCCTGGACAGGCCAACTCTACGAGCAGTACTTC; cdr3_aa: CASSSWTGQLYEQYF
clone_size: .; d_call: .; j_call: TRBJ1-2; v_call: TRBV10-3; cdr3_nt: TGTGCCATCAGTGAGTCCGGTAACTATGGCTACACCTTC; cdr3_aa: CAISESGNYGYTF
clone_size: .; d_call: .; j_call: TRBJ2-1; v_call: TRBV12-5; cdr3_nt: TGTGCTAGTGGTTTGGTGGCCCCCTACAATGAGCAGTTCTTC; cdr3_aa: CASGLVAPYNEQFF
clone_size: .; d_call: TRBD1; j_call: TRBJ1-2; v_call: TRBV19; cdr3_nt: TGTGCCAGTAGTCTCCGGGACAGGACCGCCTATGGCTACACCTTC; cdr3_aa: CASSLRDRTAYGYTF
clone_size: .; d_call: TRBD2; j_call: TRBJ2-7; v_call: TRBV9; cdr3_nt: TGTGCCAGCAGCGTCGGTGGGAGGGCCTACGAGCAGTACTTC; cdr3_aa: CASSVGGRAYEQYF
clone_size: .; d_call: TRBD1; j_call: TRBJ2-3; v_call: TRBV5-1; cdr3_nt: TGCGCCAGCAGCTTACCGGGACAGGGGACCCCTACGCAGTATTTT; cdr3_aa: CASSLPGQGTPTQYF
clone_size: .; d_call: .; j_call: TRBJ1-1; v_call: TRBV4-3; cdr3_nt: TGCGCCAGCAGCCGGGCTACCGGGACAAAAAATGAAGCTTTCTTT; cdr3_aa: CASSRATGTKNEAFF
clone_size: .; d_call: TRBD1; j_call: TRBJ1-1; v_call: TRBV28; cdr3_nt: TGTGCCAGCTTCGGACAGGGCGCCACTGAAGCTTTCTTT; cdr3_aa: CASFGQGATEAFF
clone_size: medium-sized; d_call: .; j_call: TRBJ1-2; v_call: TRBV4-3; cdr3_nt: TGCGCCAGCAGCCCGCGGATTAGGGAGCTGATGAACTATGGCTACACCTTC; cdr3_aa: CASSPRIRELMNYGYTF
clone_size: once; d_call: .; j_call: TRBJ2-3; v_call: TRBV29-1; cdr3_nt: TGCAGCGTCGAACAGGGCACAGATACGCAGTATTTT; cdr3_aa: CSVEQGTDTQYF
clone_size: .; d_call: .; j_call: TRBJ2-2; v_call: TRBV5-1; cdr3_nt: TGCGCCAGCAGCTTAGTCCTAATCGAAAACACCGGGGAGCTGTTTTTT; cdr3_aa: CASSLVLIENTGELFF